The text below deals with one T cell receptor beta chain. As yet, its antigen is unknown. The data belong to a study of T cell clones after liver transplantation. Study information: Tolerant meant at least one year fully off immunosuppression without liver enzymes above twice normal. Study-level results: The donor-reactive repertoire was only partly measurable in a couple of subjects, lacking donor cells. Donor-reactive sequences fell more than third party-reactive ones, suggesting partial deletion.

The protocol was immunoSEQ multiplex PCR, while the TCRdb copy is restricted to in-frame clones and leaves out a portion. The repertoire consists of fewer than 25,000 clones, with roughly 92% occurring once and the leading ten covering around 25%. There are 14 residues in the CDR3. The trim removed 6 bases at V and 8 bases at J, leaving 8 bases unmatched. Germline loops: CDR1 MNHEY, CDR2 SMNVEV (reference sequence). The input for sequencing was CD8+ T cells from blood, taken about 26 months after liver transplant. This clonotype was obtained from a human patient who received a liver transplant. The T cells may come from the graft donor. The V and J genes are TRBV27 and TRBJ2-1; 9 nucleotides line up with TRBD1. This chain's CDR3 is CASRGQGWAHEQFF. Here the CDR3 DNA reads TGTGCCAGCAGGGGACAGGGCTGGGCGCATGAGCAGTTCTTC.